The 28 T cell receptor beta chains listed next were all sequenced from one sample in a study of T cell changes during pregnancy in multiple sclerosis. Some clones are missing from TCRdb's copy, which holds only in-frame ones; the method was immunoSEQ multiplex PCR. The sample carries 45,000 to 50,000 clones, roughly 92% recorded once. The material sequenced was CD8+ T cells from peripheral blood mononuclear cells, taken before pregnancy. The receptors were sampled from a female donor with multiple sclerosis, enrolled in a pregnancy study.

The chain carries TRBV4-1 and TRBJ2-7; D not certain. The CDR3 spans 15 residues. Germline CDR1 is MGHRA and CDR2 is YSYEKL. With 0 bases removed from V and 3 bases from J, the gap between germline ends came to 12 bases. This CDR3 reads CASSQDSAQFYEQYF. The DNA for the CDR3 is TGCGCCAGCAGCCAAGATAGTGCACAGTTCTACGAGCAGTACTTC.

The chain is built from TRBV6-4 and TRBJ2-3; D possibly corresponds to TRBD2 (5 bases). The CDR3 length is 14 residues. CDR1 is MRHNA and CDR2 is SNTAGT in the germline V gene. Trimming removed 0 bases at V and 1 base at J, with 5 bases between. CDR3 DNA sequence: TGTGCCAGCAGTGACTCGGGAGGCACAGATACGCAGTATTTT. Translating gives CASSDSGGTDTQYF.

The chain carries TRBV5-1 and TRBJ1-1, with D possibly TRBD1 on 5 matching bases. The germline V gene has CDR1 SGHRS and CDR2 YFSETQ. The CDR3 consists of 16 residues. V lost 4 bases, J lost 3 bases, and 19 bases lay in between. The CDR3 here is CASSLFVRGGDTEAFF. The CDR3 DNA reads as TGCGCCAGCAGCCTCTTCGTGCGGGGAGGGGACACTGAAGCTTTCTTT.

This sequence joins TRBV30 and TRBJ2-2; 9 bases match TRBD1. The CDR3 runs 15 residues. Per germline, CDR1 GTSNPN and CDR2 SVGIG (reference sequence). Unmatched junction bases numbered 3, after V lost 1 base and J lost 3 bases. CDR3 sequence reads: CAWSDRDRDTGELFF. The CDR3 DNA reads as TGTGCCTGGAGTGACCGGGACAGGGACACCGGGGAGCTGTTTTTT.

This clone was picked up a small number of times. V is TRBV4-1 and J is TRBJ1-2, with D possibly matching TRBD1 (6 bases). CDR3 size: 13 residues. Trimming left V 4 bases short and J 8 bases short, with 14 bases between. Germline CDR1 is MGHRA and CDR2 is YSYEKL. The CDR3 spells CASSLRTAEGYTF. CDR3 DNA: TGCGCCAGCAGCCTGCGGACAGCTGAAGGCTACACCTTC.

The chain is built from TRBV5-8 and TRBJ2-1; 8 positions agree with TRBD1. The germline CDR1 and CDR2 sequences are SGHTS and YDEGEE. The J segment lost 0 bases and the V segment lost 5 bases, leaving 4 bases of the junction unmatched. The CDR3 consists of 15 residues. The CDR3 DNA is TGTGCCAGCAGGGGACAGGCCGGCTCCTACAATGAGCAGTTCTTC. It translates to CASRGQAGSYNEQFF.

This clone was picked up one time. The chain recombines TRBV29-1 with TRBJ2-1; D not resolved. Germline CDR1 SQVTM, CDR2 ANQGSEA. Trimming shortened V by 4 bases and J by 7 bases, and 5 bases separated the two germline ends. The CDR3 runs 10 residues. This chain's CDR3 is CSVVSNEQFF. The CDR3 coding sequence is TGCAGCGTTGTTAGTAATGAGCAGTTCTTC.

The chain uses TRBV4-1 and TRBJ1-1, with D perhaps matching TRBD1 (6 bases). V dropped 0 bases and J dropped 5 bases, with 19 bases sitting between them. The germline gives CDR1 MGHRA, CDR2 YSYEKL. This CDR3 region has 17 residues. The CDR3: CASSQDRVAGARTEAFF. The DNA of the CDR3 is TGCGCCAGCAGCCAAGACCGGGTGGCAGGGGCGAGGACTGAAGCTTTCTTT.

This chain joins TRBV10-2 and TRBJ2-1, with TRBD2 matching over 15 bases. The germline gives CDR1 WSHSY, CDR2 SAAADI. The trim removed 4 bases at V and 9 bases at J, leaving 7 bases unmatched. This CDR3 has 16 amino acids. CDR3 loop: CASSGPGTSGRLEQFF. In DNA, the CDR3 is TGCGCCAGCAGTGGACCCGGGACTAGCGGGAGGCTTGAGCAGTTCTTC.

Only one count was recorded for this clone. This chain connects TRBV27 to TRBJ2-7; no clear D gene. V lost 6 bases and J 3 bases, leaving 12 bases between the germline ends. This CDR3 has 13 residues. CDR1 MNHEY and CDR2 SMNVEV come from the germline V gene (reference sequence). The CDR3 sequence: CASSVQTHYEQYF. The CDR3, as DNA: TGTGCCAGCAGCGTTCAGACACACTACGAGCAGTACTTC.

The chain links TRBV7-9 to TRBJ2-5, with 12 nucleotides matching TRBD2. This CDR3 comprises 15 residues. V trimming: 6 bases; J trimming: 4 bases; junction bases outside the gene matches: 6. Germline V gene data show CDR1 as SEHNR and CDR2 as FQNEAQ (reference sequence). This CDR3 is CASSPGLAGTETQYF. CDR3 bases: TGTGCCAGCAGTCCCGGACTAGCGGGAACAGAGACCCAGTACTTC.

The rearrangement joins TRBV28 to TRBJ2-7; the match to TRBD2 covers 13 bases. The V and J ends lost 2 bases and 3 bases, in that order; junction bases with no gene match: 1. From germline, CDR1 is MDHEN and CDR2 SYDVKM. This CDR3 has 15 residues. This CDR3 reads CASSLRTSGSYEQYF. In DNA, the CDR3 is TGTGCCAGCAGTTTAAGGACTAGCGGGAGCTACGAGCAGTACTTC.

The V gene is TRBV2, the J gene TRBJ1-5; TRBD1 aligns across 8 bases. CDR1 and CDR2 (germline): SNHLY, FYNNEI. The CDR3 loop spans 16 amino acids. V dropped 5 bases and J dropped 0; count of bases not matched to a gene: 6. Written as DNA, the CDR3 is TGTGCCAGCAGTCGGGGACAGGCGTATAGCAATCAGCCCCAGCATTTT. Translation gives CASSRGQAYSNQPQHF.

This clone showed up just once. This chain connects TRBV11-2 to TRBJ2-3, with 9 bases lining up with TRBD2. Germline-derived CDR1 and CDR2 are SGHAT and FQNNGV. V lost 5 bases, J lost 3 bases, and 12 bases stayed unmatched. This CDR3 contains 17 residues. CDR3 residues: CASSPGAWREGTDTQYF. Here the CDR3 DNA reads TGTGCCAGCAGCCCCGGGGCTTGGCGGGAGGGAACAGATACGCAGTATTTT.

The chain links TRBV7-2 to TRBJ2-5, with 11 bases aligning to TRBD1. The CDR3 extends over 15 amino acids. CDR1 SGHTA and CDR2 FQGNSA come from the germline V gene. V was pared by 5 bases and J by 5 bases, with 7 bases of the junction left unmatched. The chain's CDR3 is CASSHPGTGGETQYF. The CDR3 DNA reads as TGTGCCAGCAGCCACCCCGGGACAGGGGGGGAGACCCAGTACTTC.

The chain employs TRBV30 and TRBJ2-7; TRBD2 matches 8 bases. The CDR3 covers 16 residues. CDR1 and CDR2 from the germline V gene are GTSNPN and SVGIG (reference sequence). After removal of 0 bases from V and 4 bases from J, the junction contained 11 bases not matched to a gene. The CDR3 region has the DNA TGTGCCTGGAGTGTAATGCGCGGAGCGGGGGTTTACGAGCAGTACTTC. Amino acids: CAWSVMRGAGVYEQYF.

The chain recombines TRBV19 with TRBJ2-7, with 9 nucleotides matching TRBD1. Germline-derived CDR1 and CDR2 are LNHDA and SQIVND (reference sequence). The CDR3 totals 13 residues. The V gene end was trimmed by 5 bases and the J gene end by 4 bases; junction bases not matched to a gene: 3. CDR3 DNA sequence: TGTGCCAGTAGTGCGGGACAGGGTTACGAGCAGTACTTC. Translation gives CASSAGQGYEQYF.

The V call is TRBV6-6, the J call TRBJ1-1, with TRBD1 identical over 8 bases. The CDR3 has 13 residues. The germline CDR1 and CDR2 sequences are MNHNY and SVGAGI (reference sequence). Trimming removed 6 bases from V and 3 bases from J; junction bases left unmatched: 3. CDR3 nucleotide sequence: TGTGCCAGCAGCCCACAGGGGGACACTGAAGCTTTCTTT. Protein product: CASSPQGDTEAFF.

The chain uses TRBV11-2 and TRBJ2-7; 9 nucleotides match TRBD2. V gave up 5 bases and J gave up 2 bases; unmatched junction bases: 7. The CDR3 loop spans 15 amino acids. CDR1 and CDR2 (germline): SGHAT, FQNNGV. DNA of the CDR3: TGTGCCAGCAGCCGTAGCGGGAGCCGGGCCTACGAGCAGTACTTC. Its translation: CASSRSGSRAYEQYF.

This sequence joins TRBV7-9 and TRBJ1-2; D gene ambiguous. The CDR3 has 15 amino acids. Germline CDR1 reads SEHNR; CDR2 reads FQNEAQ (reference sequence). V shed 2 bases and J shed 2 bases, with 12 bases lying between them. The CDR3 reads CASSLQGPGNYGYTF. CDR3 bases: TGTGCCAGCAGCTTACAAGGTCCGGGGAACTATGGCTACACCTTC. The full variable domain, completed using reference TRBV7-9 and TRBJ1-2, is DTGVSQNPRHKITKRGQNVTFRCDPISEHNRLYWYRQTLGQGPEFLTYFQNEAQLEKSRLLSDRFSAERPKGSFSTLEIQRTEQGDSAMYLCASSLQGPGNYGYTFGSGTRLTVV.

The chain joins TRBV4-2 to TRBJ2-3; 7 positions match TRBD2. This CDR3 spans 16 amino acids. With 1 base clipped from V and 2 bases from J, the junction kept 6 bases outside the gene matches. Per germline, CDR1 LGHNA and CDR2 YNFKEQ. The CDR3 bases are TGTGCCAGCAGCCAAGTCCCTAGCGGTAACACAGATACGCAGTATTTT. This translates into CASSQVPSGNTDTQYF.

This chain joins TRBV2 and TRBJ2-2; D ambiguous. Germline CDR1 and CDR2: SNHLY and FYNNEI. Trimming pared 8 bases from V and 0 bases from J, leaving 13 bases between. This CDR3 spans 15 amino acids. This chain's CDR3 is CASEYSPANTGELFF. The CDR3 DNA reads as TGTGCCAGCGAATACAGTCCCGCGAACACCGGGGAGCTGTTTTTT.

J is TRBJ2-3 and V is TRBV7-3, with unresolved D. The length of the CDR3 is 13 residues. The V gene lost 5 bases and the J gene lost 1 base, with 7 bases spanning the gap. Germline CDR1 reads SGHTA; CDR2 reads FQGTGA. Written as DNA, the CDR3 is TGTGCCAGCAGCATCGTCGGCACAGATACGCAGTATTTT. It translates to CASSIVGTDTQYF.

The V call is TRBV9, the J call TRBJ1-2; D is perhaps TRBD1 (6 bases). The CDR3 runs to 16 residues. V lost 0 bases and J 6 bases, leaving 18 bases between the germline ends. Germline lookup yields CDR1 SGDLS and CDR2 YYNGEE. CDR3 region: CASSVGGTGRVDGYTF. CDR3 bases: TGTGCCAGCAGCGTAGGGGGAACAGGGAGGGTCGATGGCTACACCTTC. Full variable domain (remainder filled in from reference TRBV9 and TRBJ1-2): DSGVTQTPKHLITATGQRVTLRCSPRSGDLSVYWYQQSLDQGLQFLIQYYNGEERAKGNILERFSAQQFPDLHSELNLSSLELGDSALYFCASSVGGTGRVDGYTFGSGTRLTVV.

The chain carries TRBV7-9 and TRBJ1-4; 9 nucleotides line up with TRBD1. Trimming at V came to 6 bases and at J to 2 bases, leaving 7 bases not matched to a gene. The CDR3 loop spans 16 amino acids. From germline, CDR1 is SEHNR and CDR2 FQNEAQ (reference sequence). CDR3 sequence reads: CASRHTGGGTNEKLFF. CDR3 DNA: TGTGCCAGCAGACATACAGGGGGCGGGACTAATGAAAAACTGTTTTTT.

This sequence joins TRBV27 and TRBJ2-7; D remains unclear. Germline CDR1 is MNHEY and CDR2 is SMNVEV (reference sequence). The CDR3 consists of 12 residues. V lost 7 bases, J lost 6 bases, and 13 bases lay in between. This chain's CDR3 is CASTSPSLEQYF. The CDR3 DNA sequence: TGTGCCAGCACTTCACCTAGTCTCGAGCAGTACTTC.

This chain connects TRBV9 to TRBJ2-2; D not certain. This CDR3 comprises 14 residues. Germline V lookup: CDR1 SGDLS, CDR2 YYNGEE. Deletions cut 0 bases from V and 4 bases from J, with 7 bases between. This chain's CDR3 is CASSVASGTGELFF. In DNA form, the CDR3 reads TGTGCCAGCAGCGTAGCGAGTGGCACCGGGGAGCTGTTTTTT.

This CDR3 is CASSPQAGGPYEQYF. CDR3 in DNA: TGTGCCAGCAGCCCCCAAGCGGGAGGGCCCTACGAGCAGTACTTC. This rearrangement joins TRBV27 to TRBJ2-7, with 10 positions matching TRBD2. V trimming: 6 bases; J trimming: 2 bases; junction bases outside the gene matches: 7. The CDR3 extends over 15 amino acids. The germline V gene has CDR1 MNHEY and CDR2 SMNVEV (reference sequence).